This record concerns one T cell receptor (beta chain) sequence. Method: immunoSEQ multiplex PCR; TCRdb's copy keeps in-frame clones and lacks some. Among roughly 84,000 clones listed, 82% were seen once. The sample belongs to a study of PD-L1 blockade in urothelial cancer. The CDR3 extends over 16 amino acids. Losses at the gene ends were 4 bases for V and 4 bases for J; bases not matched to a gene: 9. Germline V gene sequence: CDR1 SGHRS, CDR2 YFSETQ. The sequence was collected from an older man with urothelial cancer. The input for sequencing was PBMCs, taken around atezolizumab (anti-PD-L1) treatment. The J gene is TRBJ2-1, the V gene TRBV5-1; 9 bases agree with TRBD2. The CDR3 here is CASSQSTSGDYNEQFF. In DNA form, the CDR3 reads TGCGCCAGCAGCCAGTCGACTAGCGGAGATTACAATGAGCAGTTCTTC. Full variable domain (remainder filled in from reference TRBV5-1 and TRBJ2-1): KAGVTQTPRYLIKTRGQQVTLSCSPISGHRSVSWYQQTPGQGLQFLFEYFSETQRNKGNFPGRFSGRQFSNSRSEMNVSTLELGDSALYLCASSQSTSGDYNEQFFGPGTRLTVL.